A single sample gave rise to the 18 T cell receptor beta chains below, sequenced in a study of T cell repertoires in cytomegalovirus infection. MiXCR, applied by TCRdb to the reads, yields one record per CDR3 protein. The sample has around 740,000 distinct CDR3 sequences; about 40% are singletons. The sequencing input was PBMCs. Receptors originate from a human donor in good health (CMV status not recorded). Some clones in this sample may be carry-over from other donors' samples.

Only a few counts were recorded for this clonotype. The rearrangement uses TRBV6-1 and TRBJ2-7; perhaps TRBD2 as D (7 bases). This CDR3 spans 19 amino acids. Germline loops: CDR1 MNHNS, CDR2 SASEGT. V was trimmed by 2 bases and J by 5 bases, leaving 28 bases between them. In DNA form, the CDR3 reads TGTGCCAGCAGTGAACTCGACGGGGGGCCTACAGGGAACTTGAACGAGCAGTACTTC. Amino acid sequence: CASSELDGGPTGNLNEQYF.

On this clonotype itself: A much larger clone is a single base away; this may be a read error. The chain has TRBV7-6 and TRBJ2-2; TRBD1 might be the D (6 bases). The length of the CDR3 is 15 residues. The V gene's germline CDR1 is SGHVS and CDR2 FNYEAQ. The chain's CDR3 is CDSSLRQENTGELFF. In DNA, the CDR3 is TGTGACAGCAGCTTAAGACAGGAAAACACCGGGGAGCTGTTTTTT.

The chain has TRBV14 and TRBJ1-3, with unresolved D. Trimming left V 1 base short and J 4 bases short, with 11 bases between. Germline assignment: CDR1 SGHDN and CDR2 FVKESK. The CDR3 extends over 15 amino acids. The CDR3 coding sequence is TGTGCCAGCAGCCAAGGCCAGTCCTGGGGAAACACCATATATTTT. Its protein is CASSQGQSWGNTIYF.

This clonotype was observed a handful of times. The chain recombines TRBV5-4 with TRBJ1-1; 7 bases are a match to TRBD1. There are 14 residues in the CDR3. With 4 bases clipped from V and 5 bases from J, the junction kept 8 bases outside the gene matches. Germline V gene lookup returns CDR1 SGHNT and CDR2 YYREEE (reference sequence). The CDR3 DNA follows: TGTGCCAGCAGCCCCTCAGGGGGAAAGACTGAAGCTTTCTTT. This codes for CASSPSGGKTEAFF.

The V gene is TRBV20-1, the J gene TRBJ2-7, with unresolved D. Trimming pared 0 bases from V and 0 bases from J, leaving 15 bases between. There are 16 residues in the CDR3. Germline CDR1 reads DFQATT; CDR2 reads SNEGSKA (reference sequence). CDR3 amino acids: CSARDPAGLNSYEQYF. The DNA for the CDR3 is TGCAGTGCTAGAGATCCAGCAGGTCTTAACTCCTACGAGCAGTACTTC.

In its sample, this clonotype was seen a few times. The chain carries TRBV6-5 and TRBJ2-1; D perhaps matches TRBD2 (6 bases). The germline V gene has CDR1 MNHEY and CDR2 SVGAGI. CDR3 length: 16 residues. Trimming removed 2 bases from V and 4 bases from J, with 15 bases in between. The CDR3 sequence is CASSYDGAGTYNEQFF. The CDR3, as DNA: TGTGCCAGCAGTTACGACGGCGCGGGGACTTACAATGAGCAGTTCTTC.

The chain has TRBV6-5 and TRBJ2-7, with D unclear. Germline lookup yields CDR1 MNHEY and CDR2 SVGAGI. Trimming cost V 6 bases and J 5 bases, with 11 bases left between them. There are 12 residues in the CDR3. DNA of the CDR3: TGTGCCAGCAGCGACAATTCGGACGAGCAGTACTTC. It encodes CASSDNSDEQYF.

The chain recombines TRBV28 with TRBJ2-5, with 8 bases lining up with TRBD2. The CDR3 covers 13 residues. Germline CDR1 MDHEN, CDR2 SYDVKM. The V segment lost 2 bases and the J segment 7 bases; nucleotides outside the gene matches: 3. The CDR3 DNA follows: TGTGCCAGCAGTTTAGCCGGGAGGGGGACCCAGTACTTC. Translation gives CASSLAGRGTQYF.

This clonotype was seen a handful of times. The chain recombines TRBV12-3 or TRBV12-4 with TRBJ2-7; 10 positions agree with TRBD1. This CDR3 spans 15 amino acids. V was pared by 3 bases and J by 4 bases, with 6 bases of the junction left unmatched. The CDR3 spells CASSFWDRGQYEQYF. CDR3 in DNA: TGTGCCAGCAGTTTTTGGGACAGGGGCCAATACGAGCAGTACTTC.

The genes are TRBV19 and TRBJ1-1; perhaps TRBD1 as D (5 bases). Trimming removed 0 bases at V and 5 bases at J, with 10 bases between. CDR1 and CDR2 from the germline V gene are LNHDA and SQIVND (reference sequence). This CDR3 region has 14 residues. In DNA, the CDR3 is TGTGCCAGTAGTATAGACCGGGGGATTACTGAAGCTTTCTTT. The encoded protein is CASSIDRGITEAFF.

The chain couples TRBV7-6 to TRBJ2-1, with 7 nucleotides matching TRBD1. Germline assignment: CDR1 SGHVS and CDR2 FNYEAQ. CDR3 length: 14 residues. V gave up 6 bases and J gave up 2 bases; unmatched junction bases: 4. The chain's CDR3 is CASRRDRTYNEQFF. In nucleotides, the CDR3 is TGTGCCAGCAGAAGGGACAGAACCTACAATGAGCAGTTCTTC. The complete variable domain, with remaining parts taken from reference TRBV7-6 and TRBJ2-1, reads GAGVSQSPRYKVTKRGQDVALRCDPISGHVSLYWYRQALGQGPEFLTYFNYEAQQDKSGLPNDRFSAERPEGSISTLTIQRTEQRDSAMYRCASRRDRTYNEQFFGPGTRLTVL.

The CDR3 bases are TGTGCCAGCAGTTTATTGACAGGGAGCCAGCCCCAGCATTTT. Translation: CASSLLTGSQPQHF. The chain combines TRBV28 with TRBJ1-5; 7 bases agree with TRBD1. Germline V gene data show CDR1 as MDHEN and CDR2 as SYDVKM. This CDR3 has 14 residues. V was clipped by 1 base and J by 7 bases; unmatched bases: 4.

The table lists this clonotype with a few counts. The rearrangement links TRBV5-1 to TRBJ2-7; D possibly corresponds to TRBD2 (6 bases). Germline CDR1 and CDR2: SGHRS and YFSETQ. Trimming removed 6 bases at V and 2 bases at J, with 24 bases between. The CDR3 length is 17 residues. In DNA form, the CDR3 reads TGCGCCAGCATGGGAATAAAAAGAGTTAGCGGAACCTACGAGCAGTACTTC. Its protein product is CASMGIKRVSGTYEQYF.

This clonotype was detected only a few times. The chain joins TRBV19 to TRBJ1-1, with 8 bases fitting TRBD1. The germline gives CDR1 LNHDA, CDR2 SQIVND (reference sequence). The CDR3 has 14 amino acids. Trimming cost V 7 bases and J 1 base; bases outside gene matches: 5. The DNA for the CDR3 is TGTGCCAGTACCGCGACAGGGGCGAACACTGAAGCTTTCTTT. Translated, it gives CASTATGANTEAFF.

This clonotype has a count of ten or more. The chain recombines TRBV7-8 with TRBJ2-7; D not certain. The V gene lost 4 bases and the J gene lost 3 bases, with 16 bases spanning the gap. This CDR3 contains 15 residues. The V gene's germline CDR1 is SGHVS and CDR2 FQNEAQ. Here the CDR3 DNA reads TGTGCCAGCAGCTGGTCCACCGAATTAGACTACGAGCAGTACTTC. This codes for CASSWSTELDYEQYF.

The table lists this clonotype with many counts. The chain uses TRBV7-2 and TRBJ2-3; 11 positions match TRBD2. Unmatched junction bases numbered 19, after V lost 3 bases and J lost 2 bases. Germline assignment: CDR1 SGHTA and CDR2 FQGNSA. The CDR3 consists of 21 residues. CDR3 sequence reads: CASSFKVSGTGTSGITDTQYF. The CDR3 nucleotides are TGTGCCAGCAGCTTTAAAGTTTCGGGTACCGGGACTAGCGGAATCACAGATACGCAGTATTTT.

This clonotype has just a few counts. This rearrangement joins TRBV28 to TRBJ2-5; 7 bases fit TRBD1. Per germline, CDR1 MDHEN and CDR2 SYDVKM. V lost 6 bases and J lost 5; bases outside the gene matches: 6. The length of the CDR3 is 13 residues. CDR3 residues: CASSIDRDETQYF. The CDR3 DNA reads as TGTGCCAGCAGCATCGACAGGGATGAGACCCAGTACTTC.

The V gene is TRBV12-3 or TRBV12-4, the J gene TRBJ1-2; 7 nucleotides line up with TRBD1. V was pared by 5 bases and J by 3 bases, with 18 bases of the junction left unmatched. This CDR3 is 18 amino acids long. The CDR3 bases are TGTGCCAGCAGTCCAAGCCTGTCGGGACAGCGAAGGGACTATGGCTACACCTTC. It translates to CASSPSLSGQRRDYGYTF.